These 32 T cell receptor beta chains were all obtained from the same sample, sequenced in a study of cytomegalovirus exposure and HLA in healthy donors. A multiplex PCR was run with 60 Vbeta primers and 13 Jbeta primers. Profiled with immunoSEQ multiplex PCR; TCRdb holds only in-frame clones, not every one. There are 150,000 to 200,000 clones in the sample; roughly four fifths occur only once, and 1.5% to 2% lies in the top ten. Sequencing was done on a sample of PBMCs. The receptors were gathered from a woman aged 18-29 years in good health and CMV-seronegative.

In nucleotides, the CDR3 is TGTGCCAGCAGCCCCACCGGGGATACGCAGTATTTT. This encodes CASSPTGDTQYF. The V gene is TRBV5-4, the J gene TRBJ2-3; D is unresolved. Germline values: CDR1 SGHNT, CDR2 YYREEE (reference sequence). The CDR3 totals 12 residues. Trimming shortened V by 4 bases and J by 6 bases, and 9 bases separated the two germline ends.

This chain links TRBV15 with TRBJ1-5; tentative D call: TRBD1 (6 bases). The V gene's germline CDR1 is LNHNV and CDR2 YYDKDF (reference sequence). V dropped 5 bases and J dropped 2 bases, with 13 bases sitting between them. The CDR3 is made up of 15 amino acids. The CDR3, as DNA: TGTGCCACCAGCCCAGGGGCGAAAGGCAATCAGCCCCAGCATTTT. Translated, it gives CATSPGAKGNQPQHF.

The chain carries TRBV13 and TRBJ1-1; no reliable D call. The CDR3 is made up of 13 amino acids. Germline loops: CDR1 PRHDT, CDR2 FYEKMQ (reference sequence). Trimming took 0 bases from V and 4 from J, leaving 6 bases between them. The CDR3 here is CASSLGGVTEAFF. The DNA of the CDR3 is TGTGCCAGCAGCTTAGGGGGCGTCACTGAAGCTTTCTTT.

This chain joins TRBV6-6 and TRBJ2-7; 9 nucleotides line up with TRBD1. This CDR3 region has 15 residues. V shed 6 bases and J 0 bases; nucleotides not matched to a gene: 6. CDR1 and CDR2 from the germline V gene are MNHNY and SVGAGI (reference sequence). CDR3 nucleotides: TGTGCCAGCAGCCCCCCGGGACAGGGCTCCTACGAGCAGTACTTC. This translates into CASSPPGQGSYEQYF.

The V call is TRBV6-4, the J call TRBJ2-3; 7 bases align to TRBD2. The CDR3 spans 16 residues. Germline CDR1 reads MRHNA; CDR2 reads SNTAGT. J was trimmed by 4 bases and V by 3 bases; bases with no gene match: 10. CDR3: CASSEMLAGDADTQYF. CDR3 coding DNA: TGTGCCAGCAGTGAGATGTTGGCGGGAGACGCAGATACGCAGTATTTT.

This clone was seen a handful of times. The genes are TRBV6-5 and TRBJ2-5; 12 bases are shared with TRBD2. CDR3 size: 12 residues. From germline, CDR1 is MNHEY and CDR2 SVGAGI. Trimming removed 8 bases from V and 7 bases from J; junction bases left unmatched: 2. The CDR3 DNA reads as TGTGCCAGCCTGGGACTAGCGGGGACCCAGTACTTC. It translates to CASLGLAGTQYF.

This clone was found a few times. V and J are TRBV27 and TRBJ1-1, with D perhaps matching TRBD1 (5 bases). The CDR3 length is 15 residues. V was cut by 1 base and J by 1 base, with 10 bases left in between. Germline CDR1 and CDR2: MNHEY and SMNVEV (reference sequence). As DNA, the CDR3 is TGTGCCAGCAGTTTATTTGCAGGGCCGAACACTGAAGCTTTCTTT. Protein sequence: CASSLFAGPNTEAFF.

CDR3 in DNA: TGTGCCAGCAGTGCCCCCGGGACAGGGGGCTCCGAGCAGTACTTC. Translation gives CASSAPGTGGSEQYF. J is TRBJ2-7 and V is TRBV2; 12 bases fit TRBD1. The CDR3 extends over 15 amino acids. Germline V lookup: CDR1 SNHLY, CDR2 FYNNEI. Losses at the gene ends were 4 bases for V and 6 bases for J; bases not matched to a gene: 7. Supplemented by reference TRBV2 and TRBJ2-7, the full variable domain reads EPEVTQTPSHQVTQMGQEVILRCVPISNHLYFYWYRQILGQKVEFLVSFYNNEISEKSEIFDDQFSVERPDGSNFTLKIRSTKLEDSAMYFCASSAPGTGGSEQYFGPGTRLTVT.

The V call is TRBV20-1, the J call TRBJ1-2, with D uncertain. The germline gives CDR1 DFQATT, CDR2 SNEGSKA (reference sequence). The CDR3 runs to 11 residues. Trimming took off 6 bases at V and 5 bases at J, with 10 bases between the two ends. CDR3: CSAPLLYGYTF. CDR3 nucleotide sequence: TGCAGTGCCCCACTGTTATATGGCTACACCTTC.

The chain carries TRBV11-2 and TRBJ1-2, with TRBD1 identical over 10 bases. Germline CDR1 reads SGHAT; CDR2 reads FQNNGV. The V and J ends lost 6 bases and 2 bases, in that order; junction bases with no gene match: 9. The CDR3 spans 16 residues. CDR3 sequence (DNA): TGTGCCAGCAGGTCACTCCGGGGACAGGGGAACTATGGCTACACCTTC. Translating it yields CASRSLRGQGNYGYTF.

On this clone: Within the sample, other DNA sequences also encode this same CDR3. The chain joins TRBV7-9 to TRBJ1-2; 7 bases fit TRBD1. The CDR3 has 15 amino acids. Losses at the gene ends were 2 bases for V and 4 bases for J; bases not matched to a gene: 7. Germline V gene lookup returns CDR1 SEHNR and CDR2 FQNEAQ (reference sequence). The CDR3 DNA follows: TGTGCCAGCAGCTTAAGGGACAGTCCACCCTATGGCTACACCTTC. It yields the protein CASSLRDSPPYGYTF.

This chain uses TRBV7-9 with TRBJ2-7, with TRBD1 as a possible D gene (5 bases). CDR1 is SEHNR, CDR2 FQNEAQ, per germline (reference sequence). Trimming took 1 base from V and 5 from J, leaving 9 bases between them. CDR3 length: 13 amino acids. The CDR3 sequence is CASSLGGSNEQYF. The CDR3 coding sequence is TGTGCCAGCAGCTTAGGGGGCTCGAACGAGCAGTACTTC.

This clone was counted a few times. V gene TRBV29-1 combines with J gene TRBJ1-4; 7 nucleotides align to TRBD1. Germline CDR1 and CDR2: SQVTM and ANQGSEA. The trim removed 4 bases at V and 7 bases at J, leaving 3 bases unmatched. The CDR3 covers 12 residues. This CDR3 is CSVGQGSEKLFF. The CDR3 DNA reads as TGCAGCGTTGGACAGGGAAGTGAAAAACTGTTTTTT.

The chain joins TRBV4-1 to TRBJ1-4; 7 positions match TRBD1. With V trimmed by 10 bases and J by 3 bases, 11 bases remained unmatched. This CDR3 spans 15 amino acids. Germline V gene sequence: CDR1 MGHRA, CDR2 YSYEKL. CDR3 region: CATSRDGTANEKLFF. The DNA of the CDR3 is TGCGCCACCTCAAGGGACGGGACAGCTAATGAAAAACTGTTTTTT.

The J gene is TRBJ2-7, the V gene TRBV28, with TRBD1 matching over 8 bases. Germline CDR1 MDHEN, CDR2 SYDVKM. Germline trimming cut 4 bases from V and 1 base from J; bases unmatched to any gene: 12. The length of the CDR3 is 17 residues. CDR3: CASSSPGTGFRSYEQYF. The CDR3 DNA is TGTGCCAGCAGTTCGCCCGGGACAGGATTTCGGTCCTACGAGCAGTACTTC.

This CDR3 reads CASSPPTESYGYTF. Here the CDR3 DNA reads TGTGCCAGCAGCCCACCGACAGAATCTTATGGCTACACCTTC. The chain couples TRBV5-5 to TRBJ1-2, with D perhaps matching TRBD1 (5 bases). Per the germline V gene, CDR1 is SGHKS and CDR2 is YYEKEE (reference sequence). The CDR3 consists of 14 residues. Trimming pared 4 bases from V and 5 bases from J, leaving 15 bases between.

CDR3 bases: TGTGCCAGCAGCTACAGCGGGACAAATGAAAAACTGTTTTTT. Protein: CASSYSGTNEKLFF. The chain couples TRBV5-8 to TRBJ1-4, with D perhaps matching TRBD1 (6 bases). Germline V CDR1 and CDR2: SGHTS, YDEGEE. The CDR3 covers 14 residues. Trimming removed 3 bases at V and 5 bases at J, with 11 bases between.

The rearrangement links TRBV6-5 to TRBJ2-1; 8 bases fit TRBD2. Germline CDR1 reads MNHEY; CDR2 reads SVGAGI. CDR3 length equals 15 residues. Germline trimming cut 5 bases from V and 3 bases from J; bases unmatched to any gene: 6. The CDR3 sequence is CASSPGGVGYNEQFF. CDR3 nucleotides: TGTGCCAGCAGTCCCGGGGGGGTAGGCTACAATGAGCAGTTCTTC.

The chain is built from TRBV28 and TRBJ2-7, with a tentative D call TRBD1 (5 bases). V was trimmed by 7 bases and J by 4 bases, leaving 8 bases between them. The CDR3 is 11 amino acids. CDR1 and CDR2 (germline): MDHEN, SYDVKM. CDR3 sequence: CASTSGYEQYF. The CDR3 DNA reads as TGTGCCAGCACCTCAGGGTACGAGCAGTACTTC.

The chain links TRBV6-4 to TRBJ2-1, with TRBD1 matching 9 bases. V lost 0 bases to trimming and J lost 7 bases; unmatched junction nucleotides: 10. In germline, CDR1 is MRHNA, CDR2 SNTAGT. This CDR3 has 17 residues. CDR3 coding DNA: TGTGCCAGCAGTGACTCGGCCCCGGGACAGGGCCTGAATGAGCAGTTCTTC. It translates to CASSDSAPGQGLNEQFF.

CDR3 loop: CASSGLAGGLYNEQFF. The CDR3 DNA reads TGTGCCAGCAGTGGGCTAGCGGGGGGACTGTACAATGAGCAGTTCTTC. The V call is TRBV6-1, the J call TRBJ2-1, with 11 bases lining up with TRBD2. Trimming at V came to 4 bases and at J to 4 bases, leaving 6 bases not matched to a gene. From germline, CDR1 is MNHNS and CDR2 SASEGT. There are 16 residues in the CDR3.

Here the CDR3 reads CASSYLAGGPYEQYF. In nucleotides, the CDR3 is TGTGCCAGCAGCTACCTAGCGGGGGGTCCCTACGAGCAGTACTTC. The rearrangement links TRBV11-2 to TRBJ2-7; 11 bases fit TRBD2. The CDR3 runs 15 residues. Germline-derived CDR1 and CDR2 are SGHAT and FQNNGV. The V and J ends lost 4 bases and 2 bases, in that order; junction bases with no gene match: 4.

This chain links TRBV7-2 with TRBJ2-3; possible D gene TRBD2, 6 bases. The length of the CDR3 is 13 residues. Per germline, CDR1 SGHTA and CDR2 FQGNSA. V was pared by 4 bases and J by 3 bases, with 8 bases between. In nucleotides, the CDR3 is TGTGCCAGCAGCTCGACTAGAACAGATACGCAGTATTTT. Protein sequence: CASSSTRTDTQYF.

V gene TRBV5-1 combines with J gene TRBJ2-2, with D possibly being TRBD1 (6 bases). The ends were cut back, 4 bases at V and 6 bases at J, with 10 bases in the middle. Looked up from germline, CDR1 is SGHRS and CDR2 is YFSETQ. The CDR3 has 13 amino acids. The CDR3 bases are TGCGCCAGCAGCACACAGGGTGCCGGGGAGCTGTTTTTT. This gives the protein CASSTQGAGELFF.

This sequence joins TRBV7-3 and TRBJ1-2, with D unclear. Looked up from germline, CDR1 is SGHTA and CDR2 is FQGTGA. There are 14 residues in the CDR3. V lost 5 bases to trimming and J lost 1 base, with 11 bases between them. The CDR3 is CASSPTPDNYGYTF. CDR3 DNA sequence: TGTGCCAGCAGCCCAACCCCAGATAACTATGGCTACACCTTC.

The rearrangement joins TRBV27 to TRBJ1-1; D remains ambiguous. Germline CDR1 MNHEY, CDR2 SMNVEV (reference sequence). V shed 5 bases and J shed 2 bases, with 21 bases lying between them. The CDR3 consists of 17 residues. CDR3 amino acids: CASSNTGRVYLNTEAFF. CDR3 bases: TGTGCCAGCAGTAATACTGGGAGGGTTTATCTCAACACTGAAGCTTTCTTT.

V gene TRBV9 combines with J gene TRBJ1-4; the match to TRBD1 covers 8 bases. Trimming cost V 3 bases and J 7 bases; bases outside gene matches: 2. The V gene's germline CDR1 is SGDLS and CDR2 YYNGEE. This CDR3 has 13 residues. The CDR3 sequence: CASSADRGEKLFF. CDR3 nucleotide sequence: TGTGCCAGCAGCGCCGACAGGGGTGAAAAACTGTTTTTT.

Of note for this clone: Other nucleotide sequences from this sample produce the same CDR3. This chain links TRBV29-1 with TRBJ2-5; D uncertain. The germline CDR1 and CDR2 sequences are SQVTM and ANQGSEA. Trimming removed 6 bases at V and 3 bases at J, with 5 bases between. This CDR3 is 10 amino acids long. The DNA for the CDR3 is TGCAGCGTGGCAGAAGAGACCCAGTACTTC. This translates into CSVAEETQYF.

This clone was seen a single time. J is TRBJ2-7 and V is TRBV30, with a possible D match to TRBD2 (6 bases). Germline-derived CDR1 and CDR2 are GTSNPN and SVGIG (reference sequence). With 0 bases removed from V and 4 bases from J, the gap between germline ends came to 7 bases. CDR3 length: 12 residues. The CDR3 protein is CAWSVRGYEQYF. The CDR3 DNA is TGTGCCTGGAGTGTCCGGGGGTACGAGCAGTACTTC.

The CDR3 sequence: CASSFQGAVSPLHF. Here the CDR3 DNA reads TGTGCCAGCAGCTTTCAGGGGGCGGTTTCACCCCTCCACTTT. The V gene is TRBV7-9, the J gene TRBJ1-6; 8 nucleotides align to TRBD1. CDR1 SEHNR and CDR2 FQNEAQ come from the germline V gene (reference sequence). The CDR3 sequence is 14 residues long. Trimming cost V 3 bases and J 9 bases; bases outside gene matches: 4. The entire variable domain, with the rest obtained from reference TRBV7-9 and TRBJ1-6, is as follows: DTGVSQNPRHKITKRGQNVTFRCDPISEHNRLYWYRQTLGQGPEFLTYFQNEAQLEKSRLLSDRFSAERPKGSFSTLEIQRTEQGDSAMYLCASSFQGAVSPLHFGNGTRLTVT.

The chain couples TRBV2 to TRBJ2-3; TRBD2 agrees at 9 bases. Looked up from germline, CDR1 is SNHLY and CDR2 is FYNNEI. The CDR3 extends over 15 amino acids. The V and J ends lost 9 bases and 6 bases, in that order; junction bases with no gene match: 13. CDR3 protein: CASRKAGGTVDTQYF. In DNA form, the CDR3 reads TGTGCCAGTAGGAAAGCGGGGGGAACAGTGGATACGCAGTATTTT.

The V and J genes are TRBV18 and TRBJ2-6; the D gene is possibly TRBD1 (6 bases). CDR1 KGHSH and CDR2 LQKENI come from the germline V gene. CDR3 length equals 18 residues. Trimming left V 1 base short and J 0 bases short, with 13 bases between. For the CDR3, the DNA is TGTGCCAGCTCACCACGGACAGCCTCTCTCTCTGGGGCCAACGTCCTGACTTTC. Protein product: CASSPRTASLSGANVLTF.